One T cell receptor (beta chain) is described in this entry. The antigen remains undetermined. Here the CDR3 omits its conserved ending phenylalanine or tryptophan, so a read error is the likely source. Time point defined: newly diagnosed GD, antithyroid drugs for less than 3 months. Preparation of the TCR library used RNA extracted from PBMCs. V shed 0 bases and J shed 6 bases, with 10 bases lying between them. Germline-derived CDR1 and CDR2 are SGHRS and YFSETQ. This CDR3 is 13 amino acids long. This entry belongs to a study of regulatory T cells in long-lasting Graves disease. Overall study findings and caveats: Between persistent patients, about 2,500 public clonotypes were shared, exceeding the approximately 900 shared between new patients. Repertoires from persistent disease leaned toward TRBV28, TRBJ1-2 and TRBJ2-5. The researchers studied only peripheral blood, not thyroid tissue.

Building of the TCR beta libraries involved iRepertoire HTBI primers and Arm-PCR of CDR3 regions. TCRdb called the multiplex PCR reads again in MiXCR, with one record for every CDR3 protein. The data show some 250,000 distinct CDR3 sequences, 15% to 20% seen once. These data also featured in a second study, about T cells in Graves' hyperthyroidism and ophthalmopathy.

This chain links TRBV5-1 with TRBJ2-7; D is ambiguous. The specimen was peripheral blood mononuclear cells (PBMCs), collected at new diagnosis, from a patient treated with antithyroid drugs. This sequence was found in a woman in her thirties with Graves disease. The CDR3 protein is CASSLARRSEQYL. CDR3 nucleotide sequence: TGCGCCAGCAGCTTGGCGAGGCGTAGCGAGCAGTACCTC.